A selection of T cell receptor beta chains follows, all from one sample in a study of CD8 T cells in ankylosing spondylitis. Via MiXCR, TCRdb re-called the 5' RACE reads, giving one row per CDR3 protein. Counted here are around 99,000 distinct CDR3 sequences, 8.8% occurring once; the ten biggest clones make up 5.1%. The sequencing sample was made of blood, either unsorted or a sorted T cell fraction (not recorded which). The receptors shown here come from a male donor with ankylosing spondylitis or in good health (not recorded which). The CDR3 runs from the conserved cysteine through the conserved F or W. D genes are given only for firm matches. Not all rows give a size; the values are once, few, many and, for expanded clones, a class.

V: TRBV20-1
J: TRBJ2-5
size: many
D: TRBD2
CDR3: CSATEVAGARTQYF
DNA: TGCAGTGCTACTGAGGTAGCGGGGGCCAGGACCCAGTACTTC

V: TRBV5-1
J: TRBJ2-1
size: many
D: TRBD2
CDR3: CASSLTGGSYNEQFF
DNA: TGCGCCAGCAGCTTGACGGGGGGAAGCTACAATGAGCAGTTCTTC

V: TRBV11-2
J: TRBJ1-1
size: many
D: NA
CDR3: CASSLHSDLNTEAFF
DNA: TGTGCCAGCAGCTTGCACAGTGACTTAAACACTGAAGCTTTCTTT

V: TRBV7-9
J: TRBJ1-1
size: NA
D: NA
CDR3: CASSGDGGTEAFF
DNA: TGTGCCAGCAGCGGGGACGGGGGGACTGAAGCTTTCTTT

V: TRBV5-1
J: TRBJ2-7
size: many
D: TRBD1
CDR3: CASSVDRFSYEQYF
DNA: TGCGCCAGCAGCGTGGACAGGTTCTCCTACGAGCAGTACTTC

V: TRBV6-8
J: TRBJ2-7
size: many
D: TRBD1
CDR3: CASSYPSDGTGNNYEQYF
DNA: TGTGCCAGCAGTTACCCTTCAGATGGGACAGGCAATAACTACGAGCAGTACTTC

V: TRBV25-1
J: TRBJ1-4
size: many
D: NA
CDR3: CASSEGYHREVDEKLFF
DNA: TGTGCCAGCAGTGAGGGTTACCACAGGGAGGTGGATGAAAAACTGTTTTTT

V: TRBV15
J: TRBJ2-7
size: many
D: NA
CDR3: CATSAYRQAASYEQYF
DNA: TGTGCCACCAGCGCCTATAGGCAAGCCGCCTCCTACGAGCAGTACTTC

V: TRBV5-4
J: TRBJ2-1
size: NA
D: NA
CDR3: CASSPRGRQGGNNEQFF
DNA: TGTGCCAGCAGCCCAAGGGGCAGGCAGGGAGGAAACAATGAGCAGTTCTTC

V: TRBV20-1
J: TRBJ1-2
size: many
D: NA
CDR3: CSARPGGRLDGYTF
DNA: TGCAGTGCTAGACCCGGGGGGCGGCTGGATGGCTACACCTTC

V: TRBV18
J: TRBJ1-6
size: few
D: NA
CDR3: CASSPVLGGYGSPLHF
DNA: TGTGCCAGCTCACCGGTGCTCGGGGGTTATGGGTCACCCCTCCACTTT

V: TRBV28
J: TRBJ1-2
size: few
D: TRBD1
CDR3: CASSSERTGAVFDGYTF
DNA: TGTGCCAGCAGTTCGGAGCGGACAGGGGCTGTGTTCGACGGCTACACCTTC

V: TRBV9
J: TRBJ2-1
size: many
D: NA
CDR3: CASSVAGGLEQFF
DNA: TGTGCCAGCAGCGTAGCCGGGGGGCTTGAGCAGTTCTTC

V: TRBV5-1
J: TRBJ1-4
size: many
D: TRBD1
CDR3: CASSFGTARTNEKLFF
DNA: TGCGCCAGCAGCTTCGGGACAGCCAGAACTAATGAAAAACTGTTTTTT

V: TRBV7-6
J: TRBJ1-3
size: NA
D: NA
CDR3: CASSITRPGYGNTIYF
DNA: TGTGCCAGCAGCATAACCCGACCGGGGTATGGAAACACCATATATTTT

V: TRBV29-1
J: TRBJ1-3
size: many
D: NA
CDR3: CSVGIRSTGNTIYF
DNA: TGCAGCGTTGGAATCAGGTCGACCGGAAACACCATATATTTT

V: TRBV15
J: TRBJ2-1
size: many
D: TRBD2
CDR3: CATSRGAGGRYNEQFF
DNA: TGTGCCACCAGCAGAGGGGCGGGGGGGCGTTACAATGAGCAGTTCTTC

V: TRBV30
J: TRBJ1-2
size: many
D: NA
CDR3: CAWGGDPYGYTF
DNA: TGTGCCTGGGGAGGGGATCCCTATGGCTACACCTTC

V: TRBV29-1
J: TRBJ2-1
size: many
D: NA
CDR3: CSVSLGHNEQFF
DNA: TGCAGCGTTTCCCTAGGCCACAATGAGCAGTTCTTC

V: TRBV5-1
J: TRBJ2-2
size: NA
D: NA
CDR3: CASSLEGPGELFF
DNA: TGCGCCAGCAGCTTGGAGGGGCCCGGGGAGCTGTTTTTT

V: TRBV6-1
J: TRBJ2-1
size: few
D: NA
CDR3: CATRGTSYNEQFF
DNA: TGTGCCACCCGTGGGACATCCTACAATGAGCAGTTCTTC

V: TRBV3-1
J: TRBJ1-6
size: many
D: TRBD1
CDR3: CASSQDRAGGENSPLHF
DNA: TGTGCCAGCAGCCAAGATCGGGCAGGGGGCGAGAATTCACCCCTCCACTTT

V: TRBV7-3
J: TRBJ2-7
size: many
D: TRBD2
CDR3: CASSSSSTSSEQYF
DNA: TGTGCCAGCAGCTCCAGCTCGACTAGCAGCGAGCAGTACTTC

V: TRBV6-6
J: TRBJ1-2
size: many
D: NA
CDR3: CASSYLSNYGYTF
DNA: TGTGCCAGCAGTTACTTAAGTAACTATGGCTACACCTTC

V: TRBV27
J: TRBJ2-5
size: many
D: TRBD1
CDR3: CASSLTPGQGWETQYF
DNA: TGTGCCAGCAGTTTAACCCCGGGACAGGGTTGGGAGACCCAGTACTTC

V: TRBV7-9
J: TRBJ2-1
size: few
D: TRBD1
CDR3: CASSHPGQGSYNEQFF
DNA: TGTGCCAGCAGTCACCCGGGACAGGGTTCCTACAATGAGCAGTTCTTC

V: TRBV9
J: TRBJ2-3
size: many
D: TRBD2
CDR3: CASSLLAGGSTDTQYF
DNA: TGTGCCAGCAGCTTGCTAGCGGGGGGCAGCACAGATACGCAGTATTTT

V: TRBV5-6
J: TRBJ2-7
size: NA
D: TRBD1
CDR3: CASSPTGVHHEQYF
DNA: TGTGCCAGCAGCCCGACAGGGGTTCACCACGAGCAGTACTTC

V: TRBV5-1
J: TRBJ1-2
size: many
D: NA
CDR3: CASSLARAGGYGYTF
DNA: TGCGCCAGCAGCTTGGCGCGAGCGGGGGGGTATGGCTACACCTTC

V: TRBV7-8
J: TRBJ1-5
size: many
D: NA
CDR3: CASSLAYGEPSLNQPQHF
DNA: TGTGCCAGCAGCTTAGCGTACGGGGAGCCGAGCCTCAATCAGCCCCAGCATTTT

V: TRBV6-2/TRBV6-3
J: TRBJ2-1
size: many
D: NA
CDR3: CASSSYLQGVEQFF
DNA: TGTGCCAGCAGTTCTTATCTGCAGGGCGTTGAGCAGTTCTTC

V: TRBV28
J: TRBJ1-1
size: NA
D: NA
CDR3: CASRPRTEGTEAFF
DNA: TGTGCCAGCAGGCCTCGGACAGAGGGCACTGAAGCTTTCTTT

V: TRBV20-1
J: TRBJ2-3
size: many
D: NA
CDR3: CSAARAGTNSHTQYF
DNA: TGCAGTGCTGCCCGGGCGGGGACCAACTCGCATACGCAGTATTTT

V: TRBV19
J: TRBJ1-2
size: NA
D: NA
CDR3: CASRVLTGNGYTF
DNA: TGTGCCAGTAGGGTCCTAACAGGGAATGGCTACACCTTC

V: TRBV24-1
J: TRBJ2-7
size: NA
D: TRBD1
CDR3: CATSDADRGYEQYF
DNA: TGTGCCACCAGTGATGCGGACAGGGGGTACGAGCAGTACTTC

V: TRBV11-2
J: TRBJ2-2
size: few
D: TRBD1
CDR3: CASSRAGQANTGELFF
DNA: TGTGCCAGCAGCCGCGCGGGACAGGCGAACACCGGGGAGCTGTTTTTT

V: TRBV3-1
J: TRBJ2-4
size: many
D: NA
CDR3: CASSQEGIAKNIQYF
DNA: TGTGCCAGCAGCCAAGAAGGGATAGCCAAAAACATTCAGTACTTC

V: TRBV19
J: TRBJ1-1
size: NA
D: NA
CDR3: CASSILSDSVNTEAFF
DNA: TGTGCCAGTAGTATACTATCCGACAGTGTGAACACTGAAGCTTTCTTT

V: TRBV7-2
J: TRBJ2-5
size: NA
D: TRBD2
CDR3: CASSTMAGGHQETQYF
DNA: TGTGCCAGCAGCACTATGGCGGGGGGGCATCAAGAGACCCAGTACTTC

V: TRBV6-5
J: TRBJ1-4
size: many
D: TRBD1
CDR3: CASRHRDRGAGEEKLFF
DNA: TGTGCCAGCAGACACCGGGACAGGGGAGCGGGGGAAGAAAAACTGTTTTTT

V: TRBV7-5
J: TRBJ1-6
size: many
D: NA
CDR3: CISVPEAPSAGGTTPLHF
DNA: NA

V: TRBV28
J: TRBJ2-1
size: NA
D: TRBD2
CDR3: CASSLSSGGSSYNEQFF
DNA: TGTGCCAGCAGTTTGTCTAGCGGGGGCTCTTCCTACAATGAGCAGTTCTTC

V: TRBV6-1
J: TRBJ2-2
size: many
D: NA
CDR3: CASRSTDTNTGELFF
DNA: TGTGCCAGCAGGTCCACGGATACGAACACCGGGGAGCTGTTTTTT

V: TRBV19
J: TRBJ2-2
size: few
D: NA
CDR3: CASTIRREVTGELFF
DNA: TGTGCCAGTACAATCCGCAGGGAGGTCACCGGGGAGCTGTTTTTT

V: TRBV5-1
J: TRBJ1-2
size: many
D: TRBD1
CDR3: CASSLEGGAVYGYTF
DNA: TGCGCCAGCAGCTTGGAAGGGGGCGCGGTCTATGGCTACACCTTC

V: TRBV12-3/TRBV12-4
J: TRBJ2-7
size: many
D: NA
CDR3: CASSFGGSEQYF
DNA: TGTGCCAGCAGTTTCGGGGGATCCGAGCAGTACTTC

V: TRBV7-2
J: TRBJ1-4
size: many
D: TRBD1
CDR3: CASSGQALGEKLFF
DNA: TGTGCCAGCAGCGGACAGGCCCTAGGGGAAAAACTGTTTTTT

V: TRBV12-3/TRBV12-4
J: TRBJ2-1
size: NA
D: TRBD1
CDR3: CASSLEWVDRGIYNEQFF
DNA: TGTGCCAGCAGTTTAGAGTGGGTGGACAGGGGGATCTACAATGAGCAGTTCTTC

V: TRBV12-3/TRBV12-4
J: TRBJ2-1
size: many
D: NA
CDR3: CASRRTGTNEQFF
DNA: TGTGCCAGCAGGAGGACTGGTACAAATGAGCAGTTCTTC

V: TRBV20-1
J: TRBJ2-5
size: many
D: NA
CDR3: CSATRDWQSQETQYF
DNA: TGCAGTGCTACCAGAGATTGGCAGAGCCAAGAGACCCAGTACTTC

V: TRBV7-2
J: TRBJ1-5
size: few
D: NA
CDR3: CASSLAFGGRSNQPQHF
DNA: TGTGCCAGCAGCTTAGCGTTTGGGGGACGGAGCAATCAGCCCCAGCATTTT

V: TRBV7-8
J: TRBJ2-6
size: many
D: NA
CDR3: CASSLGVGPSGANVLTF
DNA: TGTGCCAGCAGCTTAGGAGTAGGACCCTCTGGGGCCAACGTCCTGACTTTC

V: TRBV9
J: TRBJ2-1
size: many
D: TRBD1
CDR3: CASSVVGTGAGNEQFF
DNA: TGTGCCAGCAGCGTAGTCGGGACAGGGGCTGGCAATGAGCAGTTCTTC

V: TRBV29-1
J: TRBJ2-1
size: NA
D: TRBD1
CDR3: CSVGPGTAYNEQFF
DNA: TGCAGCGTTGGACCCGGGACAGCCTACAATGAGCAGTTCTTC